This T cell receptor (beta chain) comes out of a study of identical twins. Study conclusions and caveats: It was possible that invariant MAIT and iNKT cells partly confounded the zero-insertion analyses. Those out-of-frame alpha sequences shared by twins showed an excess of low generation probability. Cord blood beta clonotypes present at high abundance carried fewer insertions; no such pattern appeared in memory repertoires.

The V gene lost 2 bases and the J gene lost 0 bases, with 11 bases spanning the gap. The CDR3 has 15 residues. TCRdb reprocessed the 5' RACE reads via MiXCR and lists one record per CDR3 protein. The top ten hold 0.85% to 1% of the sample, which has about 700,000 distinct CDR3 sequences, 8.6% seen once. There are many counts of this clonotype. What it binds is not known. These same records also appear under a second study, on yellow fever vaccine responses in identical twins.

The clonotype originates from a woman aged 18-29 years in good health. V gene TRBV12-3 or TRBV12-4 combines with J gene TRBJ2-7; D is undetermined. The material sequenced was PBMCs. CDR3 protein: CASSLSGRSSYEQYF. The CDR3 coding sequence is TGTGCCAGCAGTTTATCCGGAAGGAGCTCCTACGAGCAGTACTTC.